This TCR beta chain was found in a study of radiation and T cells in renal cell carcinoma. About the study: Nephrectomy followed 15 Gy stereotactic body radiation by 4 weeks. Study conclusions and caveats: Without pretreatment biopsies, baseline tumor clonotype presence was undetermined. Top tumor clonotypes rose in blood 2 weeks post-radiation, then contracted.

Time point denoted: blood 2 weeks post-SBRT. Sample treatment: 15 Gy SBRT to primary tumor, nephrectomy 4 weeks later. The tumor was a clear cell renal cell carcinoma. Libraries were prepared by immunoSEQ multiplex PCR; TCRdb keeps only in-frame clonotypes and omits some of them. Among over 60,000 clones listed, around 78% were seen once. A remark on this clone: Its antigen is unknown.

J lost 1 base, V lost 6 bases, and 14 bases had no gene match. The CDR3 sequence is 18 residues long. In germline, CDR1 is WSHSY, CDR2 SAAADI. The clonotype originates from a man between 60 and 70 years old with renal cell carcinoma. This chain links TRBV10-2 with TRBJ2-1; TRBD2 aligns across 8 bases. Sample: blood, taken from a patient whose treatment included radiotherapy and nephrectomy. The CDR3 region has the DNA TGCGCCAGCAGCTTTGATGGGACTGGCGGGAGGTCCTACAATGAGCAGTTCTTC. Residues: CASSFDGTGGRSYNEQFF.